This is a list of T cell receptor beta chains from one sample in a study of cytomegalovirus exposure and HLA in healthy donors. Only in-frame clones appear in the TCRdb table, and some are missing; sequencing was by immunoSEQ multiplex PCR. The repertoire holds 99,000 or so clones, with around 75% as singletons. The material sequenced was PBMCs. The receptors were sampled from a man aged 25-45 years in good health and CMV-seropositive. Each CDR3 is given with its conserved first and last residue. A D gene is named only where the DNA matches it firmly. The listing skips clone size in some rows; elsewhere it reads once, few, many or a size class.

d_gene: NA
abundance: NA
j_gene: TRBJ1-2
v_gene: TRBV7-9
CDR3aa: CARTDYGYTF
CDR3nt: TGTGCCAGGACAGACTATGGCTACACCTTC

d_gene: TRBD2
abundance: NA
j_gene: TRBJ2-3
v_gene: TRBV5-6
CDR3aa: CASSSLAGGTDTQYF
CDR3nt: TGTGCCAGCAGCTCTTTAGCGGGGGGCACAGATACGCAGTATTTT

d_gene: TRBD2
abundance: once
j_gene: TRBJ2-7
v_gene: TRBV10-3
CDR3aa: CAISLSGERYEQYF
CDR3nt: TGTGCCATCAGTCTTAGCGGGGAAAGATACGAGCAGTACTTC

d_gene: NA
abundance: few
j_gene: TRBJ1-2
v_gene: TRBV18
CDR3aa: CASSHTGRETGSYGYTF
CDR3nt: TGTGCCAGCTCACATACGGGACGGGAGACCGGATCCTATGGCTACACCTTC

d_gene: NA
abundance: NA
j_gene: TRBJ1-1
v_gene: TRBV2
CDR3aa: CASGRQALNTEAFF
CDR3nt: TGTGCCAGCGGGAGACAGGCCCTGAACACTGAAGCTTTCTTT

d_gene: TRBD1
abundance: NA
j_gene: TRBJ1-2
v_gene: TRBV6-5
CDR3aa: CASRQTGGGYGYTF
CDR3nt: TGTGCCAGCAGGCAGACAGGGGGCGGGTATGGCTACACCTTC

d_gene: TRBD2
abundance: once
j_gene: TRBJ2-3
v_gene: TRBV7-6
CDR3aa: CASSLGTSPDTQYF
CDR3nt: TGTGCCAGCAGCCTCGGGACTAGCCCAGATACGCAGTATTTT

d_gene: NA
abundance: NA
j_gene: TRBJ2-2
v_gene: TRBV23-1
CDR3aa: CARTPIPRTANTGELFF
CDR3nt: TGCGCCAGGACACCAATACCGAGGACAGCGAACACCGGGGAGCTGTTTTTT

d_gene: NA
abundance: NA
j_gene: TRBJ1-6
v_gene: TRBV2
CDR3aa: CASSEGQGWNSPLHF
CDR3nt: TGTGCCAGCAGTGAAGGGCAGGGATGGAATTCACCCCTCCACTTT

d_gene: NA
abundance: NA
j_gene: TRBJ1-6
v_gene: TRBV7-9
CDR3aa: CASSLSGGRGYNSPLHF
CDR3nt: TGTGCCAGCAGCTTATCGGGGGGCAGGGGATATAATTCACCCCTCCACTTT

d_gene: TRBD1
abundance: NA
j_gene: TRBJ2-1
v_gene: TRBV29-1
CDR3aa: CSADRGIYNEQFF
CDR3nt: TGCAGCGCTGACAGGGGGATCTACAATGAGCAGTTCTTC

d_gene: TRBD1
abundance: NA
j_gene: TRBJ2-2
v_gene: TRBV18
CDR3aa: CASSPRQGDTGELFF
CDR3nt: TGTGCCAGCTCACCAAGGCAGGGGGACACCGGGGAGCTGTTTTTT

d_gene: NA
abundance: NA
j_gene: TRBJ1-4
v_gene: TRBV6-1
CDR3aa: CASSESTALNEKLFF
CDR3nt: TGTGCCAGCAGTGAATCGACAGCCCTGAATGAAAAACTGTTTTTT

d_gene: NA
abundance: few
j_gene: TRBJ1-1
v_gene: TRBV5-1
CDR3aa: CASSLDARGDTEAFF
CDR3nt: TGCGCCAGCAGCCTCGACGCCCGGGGGGACACTGAAGCTTTCTTT

d_gene: NA
abundance: NA
j_gene: TRBJ1-5
v_gene: TRBV2
CDR3aa: CASSPPTGSNQPQHF
CDR3nt: TGTGCCAGCAGCCCCCCCACGGGGAGCAATCAGCCCCAGCATTTT

d_gene: TRBD1
abundance: NA
j_gene: TRBJ1-1
v_gene: TRBV5-5
CDR3aa: CASSIDRGNTEAFF
CDR3nt: TGTGCCAGCAGCATAGACAGGGGGAACACTGAAGCTTTCTTT

d_gene: NA
abundance: NA
j_gene: TRBJ1-1
v_gene: TRBV10-3
CDR3aa: CAISESMVTGTEAFF
CDR3nt: TGTGCCATCAGTGAGTCGATGGTTACTGGTACTGAAGCTTTCTTT

d_gene: NA
abundance: NA
j_gene: TRBJ2-1
v_gene: TRBV27
CDR3aa: CASSNAIRVNEQFF
CDR3nt: TGTGCCAGCAGTAACGCCATCAGGGTGAATGAGCAGTTCTTC

d_gene: TRBD2
abundance: NA
j_gene: TRBJ2-1
v_gene: TRBV5-1
CDR3aa: CASSLAGLAGGQDEQFF
CDR3nt: TGCGCCAGCAGCTTGGCCGGGCTAGCGGGGGGCCAGGATGAGCAGTTCTTC

d_gene: NA
abundance: NA
j_gene: TRBJ1-1
v_gene: TRBV4-1
CDR3aa: CASSQGPVLNTEAFF
CDR3nt: TGCGCCAGCAGCCAAGGCCCAGTCCTGAACACTGAAGCTTTCTTT

d_gene: TRBD1
abundance: NA
j_gene: TRBJ2-7
v_gene: TRBV5-1
CDR3aa: CASGTGGDEQYF
CDR3nt: TGCGCCAGCGGGACAGGGGGAGACGAGCAGTACTTC

d_gene: NA
abundance: NA
j_gene: TRBJ1-2
v_gene: TRBV5-8
CDR3aa: CASSPTIGYTF
CDR3nt: TGTGCCAGCAGCCCGACTATCGGCTACACCTTC

d_gene: TRBD2
abundance: NA
j_gene: TRBJ2-5
v_gene: TRBV4-3
CDR3aa: CASSGSGGAWETQYF
CDR3nt: TGCGCCAGCAGCGGGAGCGGGGGGGCTTGGGAGACCCAGTACTTC

d_gene: TRBD1
abundance: once
j_gene: TRBJ1-4
v_gene: TRBV7-8
CDR3aa: CASSLYGTGSEKLFF
CDR3nt: TGTGCCAGCAGCTTATACGGGACAGGGAGTGAAAAACTGTTTTTT

d_gene: TRBD2
abundance: NA
j_gene: TRBJ2-1
v_gene: TRBV6-5
CDR3aa: CASSYRRDSGGPFF
CDR3nt: TGTGCCAGCAGTTACCGCAGGGACAGCGGGGGGCCGTTCTTC